This T cell receptor beta chain was captured in a study of blood T cells in healthy people across ages. Concerning this clonotype: Its antigen is currently unknown.

Study results and caveats: Researchers said unsorted PBMCs prevented a conclusive naive versus antigen-experienced comparison.

Donation came from healthy Caucasian individuals in Russia who were aged roughly 6 to 95. Isolated per sample were at least 7 million PBMCs. For the second PCR, which ran for about 6 to 11 cycles, a sample-barcoded 5' primer and a J-beta primer mix were used. Each cDNA molecule, via a template-switch adaptor with 12 random nucleotides, was tagged. TCRdb fed the 5' RACE reads into MiXCR, producing one record per CDR3 protein. Of about 640,000 distinct CDR3 sequences in the sample, under 70% were seen once. This CDR3 has 14 amino acids. The V end was cut by 3 bases, the J end by 4 bases, with 11 bases between.

The material sequenced was blood. V usage is TRBV12-3 or TRBV12-4 and J usage is TRBJ2-3; tentatively, D is TRBD2 (6 bases). This TCR was recovered from a man in his sixties in good health. Written as DNA, the CDR3 is TGTGCCAGCAGTTTTTGGGGGGTACCAGATACGCAGTATTTT. Its protein is CASSFWGVPDTQYF.